A selection of T cell receptor beta chains follows, all from one sample in a study of cytomegalovirus exposure and HLA in healthy donors. Profiling relied on immunoSEQ multiplex PCR, and the TCRdb table lists in-frame clones only, not all of them. The table records about 120,000 clones, 55% to 65% of them present only once. The sequencing input was PBMCs. All receptors derive from a woman between 40 and 55 years old in good health and CMV-seropositive. The CDR3 runs from the conserved cysteine through the conserved F or W. A D gene is named only where the DNA matches it firmly. Only part of the rows carry a size: once, few, many, or a class if the clone is expanded.

D gene	J gene	V gene	clone size	CDR3 protein	CDR3 DNA
.	TRBJ1-3	TRBV28	.	CASIPGQLFSGNTIYF	TGTGCCAGCATCCCGGGACAACTATTCTCTGGAAACACCATATATTTT
TRBD1	TRBJ2-7	TRBV6-6	few	CASSLGQGTYEQYF	TGTGCCAGCAGCCTTGGACAGGGAACCTACGAGCAGTACTTC
TRBD2	TRBJ2-1	TRBV29-1	.	CSGPGLAGEFYNEQFF	TGCAGCGGGCCGGGACTAGCGGGAGAATTTTACAATGAGCAGTTCTTC
TRBD1	TRBJ1-2	TRBV27	.	CASSRTGQAPYGYTF	TGTGCCAGCAGCCGGACCGGACAGGCTCCCTATGGCTACACCTTC
.	TRBJ1-1	TRBV29-1	.	CSVAAGMNTEAFF	TGCAGCGTTGCGGCAGGGATGAACACTGAAGCTTTCTTT
.	TRBJ2-1	TRBV5-1	.	CASRQGDEQFF	TGCGCCAGCAGGCAAGGGGATGAGCAGTTCTTC
.	TRBJ2-7	TRBV5-5	.	CASSLYLYEQYF	TGTGCCAGCAGCTTGTATTTATACGAGCAGTACTTC
.	TRBJ1-1	TRBV27	.	CASSLSGGREAFF	TGTGCCAGCAGTTTATCGGGGGGGAGGGAAGCTTTCTTT
TRBD1	TRBJ2-1	TRBV9	few	CASSSPGTGDNEQFF	TGTGCCAGCAGCTCGCCCGGGACAGGGGACAATGAGCAGTTCTTC
.	TRBJ2-2	TRBV4-1	.	CASSQVGGELFF	TGCGCCAGCAGCCAAGTCGGCGGGGAGCTGTTTTTT
TRBD2	TRBJ2-7	TRBV6-1	.	CASSAAGASASYEQYF	TGTGCCAGCAGTGCCGCGGGAGCCTCGGCCTCCTACGAGCAGTACTTC